These 3 T cell receptor beta chains came from one sample sequenced in a study of T cells after yellow fever vaccination. A single record per CDR3 protein comes from TCRdb applying MiXCR to the 5' RACE reads. There are more than 90,000 distinct CDR3 sequences in the sample; 6.5% to 9% occur only once, and about 25% lies in the top ten. This specimen was CD8+ T cells sorted from PBMCs, taken 45 days after the yellow fever booster vaccination. The source of these receptors is a man younger than 40 who received the YFV17D yellow fever vaccine.

This clonotype was seen many times. V and J are TRBV3-1 and TRBJ2-7, with D perhaps given as TRBD1 or TRBD2 (5 bases each). Germline lookup yields CDR1 LGHDT and CDR2 YNNKEL (reference sequence). The CDR3 is 14 residues long. The germline V and J ends were trimmed by 5 bases and 2 bases, with 13 bases remaining between them. CDR3 sequence reads: CASSEGFGTYEQYF. As DNA, the CDR3 is TGTGCCAGCAGCGAGGGGTTCGGGACCTACGAGCAGTACTTC.

This clonotype has ten or more counts. V is TRBV5-1 and J is TRBJ2-2; D might be TRBD1 or TRBD2, each matching 5 bases. This CDR3 is 16 amino acids long. Germline assignment: CDR1 SGHRS and CDR2 YFSETQ. V was clipped by 3 bases and J by 4 bases, with 16 bases between them. CDR3 in amino acids: CASSWLRGGGTGELFF. For the CDR3, the DNA is TGCGCCAGCAGCTGGTTGAGGGGCGGCGGCACCGGGGAGCTGTTTTTT. Using reference TRBV5-1 and TRBJ2-2 for the parts outside the CDR3, the full variable domain is KAGVTQTPRYLIKTRGQQVTLSCSPISGHRSVSWYQQTPGQGLQFLFEYFSETQRNKGNFPGRFSGRQFSNSRSEMNVSTLELGDSALYLCASSWLRGGGTGELFFGEGSRLTVL.

In its sample, this clonotype was seen many times. This chain uses TRBV3-1 with TRBJ2-7; D not resolved. In germline, CDR1 is LGHDT, CDR2 YNNKEL (reference sequence). The CDR3 sequence is 14 residues long. Trimming removed 1 base from V and 2 bases from J, with 9 bases in between. The CDR3: CASSQGGVTYEQYF. CDR3 coding DNA: TGTGCCAGCAGCCAAGGGGGTGTCACCTACGAGCAGTACTTC.